This paragraph covers one TCR beta chain sequence. One end of the junction fails to match germline, which may point to a read error. This sample is drawn from a study of blood T cell repertoires in COVID-19. Per the authors' pipeline: Nucleated cell counts were estimated from reference gene primer amplification. The assay was immunoSEQ multiplex PCR, and TCRdb's table has in-frame clones only and misses some. The D gene and trimming were derived from the DNA, and the V and J assignments and clone size from that table. This repertoire shows around 130,000 clones, around 86% found once; its top ten account for about 20%. Before being deemed recovered, Cohort 3 donors had two negative PCRs, clearance, or symptom resolution. CDR3 size: 15 residues. CDR1 and CDR2 (germline): SGHRS, YFSETQ.

The TCR comes from a man under 40 who had recovered from COVID-19. Sequencing was performed on PBMCs or T cells enriched from blood (not recorded which). This rearrangement joins TRBV5-1 to TRBJ2-6; D gene uncertain. CDR3 sequence reads: CASNLGVTGANVLTF. CDR3 nucleotides: TGCGCCAGCAACTTGGGTGTCACTGGGGCCAACGTCCTGACTTTC.